This T cell receptor gamma chain was identified in a study of γδ T cells in repeated Plasmodium falciparum infection (dated by TCRdb to the early 2020s). Turning to the overall study: The natural-infection arm enrolled Malian children exposed to intense seasonal malaria transmission and compared the Malian children with Australian children matched for age and gender. Four to six malaria-naive U.S. adults underwent four controlled human malaria infections by bites from P. falciparum NF54-infected Anopheles stephensi mosquitoes over approximately 640 days. Samples from controlled-infection subjects were taken at baseline, just before selected infections, and 21 days after each infection. Malian gammadelta TCR repertoires were analysed cross-sectionally during no-transmission periods and were analysed longitudinally across acute febrile malaria episodes. In the study, the shaping of the human gammadelta T cell repertoire by repeated Plasmodium falciparum infection was examined using natural infection in Mali and controlled human malaria infection. Study-level results and caveats: The Malian cohort was drawn from a small rural village made up mostly of one ethnic group, which limits generalizability. Waves of new clonotype selection in Vdelta2-negative, largely Vdelta1+, gammadelta TCR repertoires appeared to be driven by repeated controlled infections. Because the controlled-infection cohort was small, analysis of inter-individual variability in gammadelta T cell responses was limited. Compared with the repertoires of Australian children, the Vdelta2-negative gammadelta TCR repertoires of Malian children appeared more clonally expanded, less diverse and less shared. Vgamma9/Vdelta2+ TCR repertoires kept a highly stable polyclonal repertoire across time and infection, and many TCRgamma sequences overlapped between individuals.

Library preparation used multiplex PCR. Sequencer: Illumina MiSeq. Both TCR gamma (TRG) and TCR delta (TRD) chains were sequenced from each sorted gammadelta T cell sample. In the authors' own workflow: The repertoire analyses used clonotype tree plots, the accumulated frequency of the top 20 clonotypes, and diversity index (DI) and D75 metrics. Clonotypes were called again by TCRdb from the public reads via CATT, and duplicate nucleotide sequences were then merged into one entry. Here the V and J calls rest on TCRdb's processing, not on the authors' analysis. This sample lists around 14,000 gamma-chain clones; 1.5% to 2% were detected once. Of the sample, around 28% falls within the top ten clones. Remarks on this clone: Its antigen is not yet known. The TCRdb record carries a much larger clone's protein, which differs from this DNA's translation at residue 3; a read error is the likely cause, and the protein listed here is the DNA translation.

For bulk TCR repertoire analysis, Vgamma9/Vdelta2+ and Vdelta2-negative gammadelta T cell populations were flow-sorted out of peripheral blood mononuclear cells. CDR3 length: 13 amino acids, cysteine to phenylalanine. The read is trimmed to its CDR3 DNA, 39 bases read in frame from base 1. Looking up the germline V gene yields CDR1 EGSTGY and CDR2 YDSYTSSV. The sequence is built from TRGV4 and TRGJ1 or TRGJ2. Assignment of the J gene here rests on matching the DNA to germline, because TCRdb gives none. The sequenced material came from gamma-delta T cells from blood. The TCR was taken from a pool of human donors (malaria-infected and uninfected, not separated). CDR3 protein: CAPWDVVRYKKLF. The nucleotide sequence is given as TGTGCCCCCTGGGATGTAGTGCGTTATAAGAAACTCTTT.